These 17 T cell receptor beta chains were sequenced from one sample in a study of blood T cells in healthy people across ages. A second roughly 6 to 12 cycle PCR used barcoded and J-beta primers. TCRdb re-derived calls from the 5' RACE reads in MiXCR, one entry per CDR3 protein. The sample has around 1.5 million distinct CDR3 sequences; roughly 32% are singletons. Sequenced material: blood. Receptors were obtained from a woman under 40 in good health.

This clonotype has ten or more counts. The chain uses TRBV3-1 and TRBJ2-3; TRBD2 agrees at 9 bases. The CDR3 contains 17 residues. V lost 3 bases and J lost 2; bases outside the gene matches: 9. The germline V gene encodes CDR1 LGHDT and CDR2 YNNKEL (reference sequence). The CDR3 loop reads CASSHRRGGVYTDTQYF. DNA of the CDR3: TGTGCCAGCAGCCATAGGCGGGGGGGCGTTTACACAGATACGCAGTATTTT.

This chain connects TRBV7-9 to TRBJ1-1, with D possibly being TRBD1 (6 bases). The V end lost 2 bases, the J end lost 3 bases, and 10 bases lay between the germline ends. The CDR3 consists of 14 residues. The germline V gene has CDR1 SEHNR and CDR2 FQNEAQ (reference sequence). The CDR3 region has the DNA TGTGCCAGCAGCTTAATTAGGGGGGACACTGAAGCTTTCTTT. This encodes CASSLIRGDTEAFF.

This clonotype showed up just once. V is TRBV5-1 and J is TRBJ1-2, with D unclear. The V end was cut by 0 bases, the J end by 0 bases, with 12 bases between. Germline V gene data show CDR1 as SGHRS and CDR2 as YFSETQ. CDR3 size: 16 residues. CDR3 sequence reads: CASSLEGGLTNYGYTF. Here the CDR3 DNA reads TGCGCCAGCAGCTTGGAAGGCGGACTAACTAACTATGGCTACACCTTC.

CDR3 loop: CASSLDGVTQPQHF. In DNA form, the CDR3 reads TGTGCCAGCAGTTTAGATGGGGTTACTCAGCCCCAGCATTTT. V usage is TRBV12-3 or TRBV12-4 and J usage is TRBJ1-5; unclear D gene. V lost 1 base, J lost 6 bases, and 10 bases lay in between. This CDR3 is built from 14 residues.

This clonotype turned up a few times. The chain joins TRBV15 to TRBJ2-5; perhaps D is TRBD1 or TRBD2 (6 bases each). The CDR3 contains 17 residues. Germline V gene lookup returns CDR1 LNHNV and CDR2 YYDKDF (reference sequence). V dropped 0 bases and J dropped 4 bases, with 18 bases sitting between them. CDR3 sequence: CATSREGGGWSAETQYF. The CDR3 DNA is TGTGCCACCAGCAGAGAGGGGGGCGGTTGGTCTGCAGAGACCCAGTACTTC.

This chain uses TRBV7-9 with TRBJ1-4; 10 nucleotides agree with TRBD1. The CDR3 length is 17 residues. V gave up 4 bases and J gave up 7 bases; unmatched junction bases: 12. Germline CDR1 is SEHNR and CDR2 is FQNEAQ (reference sequence). The CDR3 region is CASSSPLDRGRPEKLFF. The CDR3 nucleotides read TGTGCCAGCAGCTCTCCCCTTGACAGGGGGCGGCCTGAAAAACTGTTTTTT.

The rearrangement links TRBV5-1 to TRBJ1-1, with TRBD1 matching over 10 bases. CDR1 is SGHRS and CDR2 is YFSETQ in the germline V gene. The trim removed 3 bases at V and 0 bases at J, leaving 8 bases unmatched. The length of the CDR3 is 17 residues. The CDR3 DNA sequence: TGCGCCAGCAGCTATCGACAGGGGGCCAGCCTGAACACTGAAGCTTTCTTT. This sequence encodes CASSYRQGASLNTEAFF.

The V gene is TRBV3-1, the J gene TRBJ2-4, with D perhaps matching TRBD2 (5 bases). The CDR3 is made up of 16 amino acids. Looked up from germline, CDR1 is LGHDT and CDR2 is YNNKEL (reference sequence). V lost 1 base to trimming and J lost 13 bases, with 23 bases between them. The DNA for the CDR3 is TGTGCCAGCAGCCAAGGAGCTAGCATAGGCGGGTTGGGGCAGTACTTC. Protein product: CASSQGASIGGLGQYF. The full variable domain, with the rest looked up from reference TRBV3-1 and TRBJ2-4, is DTAVSQTPKYLVTQMGNDKSIKCEQNLGHDTMYWYKQDSKKFLKIMFSYNNKELIINETVPNRFSPKSPDKAHLNLHINSLELGDSAVYFCASSQGASIGGLGQYFGAGTRLSVL.

This clonotype has more than one count but fewer than ten. DNA of the CDR3: TGTGCCAGCAGTTTGTCCGTGCTAGCAGGGTCCTACGAGCAGTACTTC. Translated: CASSLSVLAGSYEQYF. The V gene is TRBV28, the J gene TRBJ2-5; D tentatively fits TRBD1 or TRBD2 (5 bases each). The DNA end lines up better with TRBJ2-7; the J call may be wrong. The CDR3 has 16 residues. Germline V CDR1 and CDR2: MDHEN, SYDVKM.

This clonotype was counted a few times. This chain links TRBV11-2 with TRBJ1-2; TRBD1 agrees at 8 bases. Trimming removed 0 bases from V and 6 bases from J; junction bases left unmatched: 3. The CDR3 covers 14 residues. Looked up from germline, CDR1 is SGHAT and CDR2 is FQNNGV. The CDR3 here is CASSLEDRVNGYTF. CDR3 nucleotides: TGTGCCAGCAGCTTAGAGGACAGGGTAAATGGCTACACCTTC.

The sample holds many counts of this clonotype. CDR3 residues: CASSQENRGYQPQHF. The DNA for the CDR3 is TGTGCCAGCAGCCAAGAGAACAGGGGATATCAGCCCCAGCATTTT. V and J are TRBV4-2 and TRBJ1-5; 7 bases are shared with TRBD1. CDR3 size: 15 residues. The germline V gene has CDR1 LGHNA and CDR2 YNFKEQ. V was clipped by 0 bases and J by 5 bases; unmatched bases: 4.

This chain links TRBV11-2 with TRBJ1-2; the D is unclear. The V end was cut by 2 bases, the J end by 8 bases, with 12 bases between. The germline CDR1 and CDR2 sequences are SGHAT and FQNNGV. CDR3 length: 13 amino acids. This chain's CDR3 is CASSLSEIGGYTF. The DNA for the CDR3 is TGTGCCAGCAGCTTATCCGAGATTGGGGGCTACACCTTC.

This chain uses TRBV6-4 with TRBJ2-5, with D unresolved. CDR3 length: 12 amino acids. Germline assignment: CDR1 MRHNA and CDR2 SNTAGT. Trimming left V 8 bases short and J 10 bases short, with 17 bases between. The CDR3 sequence is CASDRNEVHQYF. The CDR3 region has the DNA TGTGCCAGCGACCGGAATGAGGTGCACCAGTACTTC.

This chain links TRBV27 with TRBJ2-7; D is unclear. There are 13 residues in the CDR3. V dropped 5 bases and J dropped 5 bases, with 13 bases sitting between them. Germline V gene lookup returns CDR1 MNHEY and CDR2 SMNVEV (reference sequence). As DNA, the CDR3 is TGTGCCAGCAGTCATGCCGGGCGTGACGAGCAGTACTTC. Residues: CASSHAGRDEQYF.

This clonotype showed up many times. The junction departs from the called germline gene at one end, perhaps through a read error. The CDR3 bases are TGCGCCAGCAGCTCGCCTGCTTCAGAGACCCAGTACTTC. As protein: CASSSPASETQYF. This chain uses TRBV6-2 or TRBV6-3 with TRBJ2-5; D not resolved. CDR1 MNHEY and CDR2 SVGEGT come from the germline V gene. The CDR3 sequence is 13 residues long.

Concerning this clonotype itself: This may stem from a read error, because a much larger clone lies one nucleotide away. This chain joins TRBV20-1 and TRBJ2-3; 7 bases are a match to TRBD2. The CDR3 consists of 15 residues. J gave up 0 bases and V 2 bases, and 5 bases lay outside the gene matches. The germline V gene encodes CDR1 DFQATT and CDR2 SNEGSKA (reference sequence). The CDR3 nucleotides are TGCAGTGCTAGACCTAGAGCGGGGAGCACAGATACGCAGTATTTT. It codes for CSARPRAGSTDTQYF.

The chain uses TRBV11-2 and TRBJ2-1; 9 bases align to TRBD2. J gave up 5 bases and V 3 bases, and 20 bases lay outside the gene matches. Germline loops: CDR1 SGHAT, CDR2 FQNNGV. The CDR3 has 20 amino acids. The CDR3 region has the DNA TGTGCCAGCAGCTTGAGGTTTATGAGCGGGGGGCGAAATATAAACAATGAGCAGTTCTTC. It translates to CASSLRFMSGGRNINNEQFF.